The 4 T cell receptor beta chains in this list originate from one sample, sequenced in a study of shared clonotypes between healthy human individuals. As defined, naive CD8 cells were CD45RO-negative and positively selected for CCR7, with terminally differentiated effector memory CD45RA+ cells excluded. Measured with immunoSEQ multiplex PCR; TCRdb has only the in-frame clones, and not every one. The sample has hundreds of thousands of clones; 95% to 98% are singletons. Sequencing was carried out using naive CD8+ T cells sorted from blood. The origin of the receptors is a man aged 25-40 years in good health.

The CDR3 nucleotides read TGTGCCAGCAGCCTAAACCCCGGGACAGGGGGCAATGAGCAGTTCTTC. It codes for CASSLNPGTGGNEQFF. The chain has TRBV9 and TRBJ2-1; 11 nucleotides line up with TRBD1. Germline V gives CDR1 SGDLS, CDR2 YYNGEE. Losses at the gene ends were 4 bases for V and 6 bases for J; bases not matched to a gene: 9. This CDR3 has 16 residues.

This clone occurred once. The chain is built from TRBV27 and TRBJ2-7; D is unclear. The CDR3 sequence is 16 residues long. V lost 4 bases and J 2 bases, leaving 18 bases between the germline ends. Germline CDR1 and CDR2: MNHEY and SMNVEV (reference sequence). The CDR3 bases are TGTGCCAGCAGTTCCCCGTGGGGTTTGCCTACCTACGAGCAGTACTTC. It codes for CASSSPWGLPTYEQYF.

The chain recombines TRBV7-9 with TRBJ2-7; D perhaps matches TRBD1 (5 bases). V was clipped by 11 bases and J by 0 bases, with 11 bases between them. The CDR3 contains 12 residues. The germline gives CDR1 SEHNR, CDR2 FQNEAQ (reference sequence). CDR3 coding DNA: TGTGCCGGTGGGGCGTCCTCCTACGAGCAGTACTTC. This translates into CAGGASSYEQYF.

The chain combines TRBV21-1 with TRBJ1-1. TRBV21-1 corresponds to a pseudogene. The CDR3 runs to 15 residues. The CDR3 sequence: CASSKFKPMGTEAFF. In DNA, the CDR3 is TGTGCCAGCAGCAAGTTTAAACCCATGGGGACTGAAGCTTTCTTT.